The 22 T cell receptor beta chains given below trace back to one sample, sequenced in a study of blood T cells in healthy people across ages. Primers used in a second PCR of roughly 6 to 11 cycles were a sample-barcoded 5' primer and a J-beta primer mix. TCRdb analysed the 5' RACE reads with MiXCR anew, one entry per CDR3 protein. Among about a million distinct CDR3 sequences listed, under 50% were seen once. The sequencing sample was made of blood. The source is a man younger than 45 in good health.

V gene TRBV20-1 combines with J gene TRBJ1-5; no reliable D call. The CDR3 totals 14 residues. Trimming removed 5 bases from V and 0 bases from J, with 11 bases in between. Per germline, CDR1 DFQATT and CDR2 SNEGSKA (reference sequence). CDR3 sequence: CSASETYSNQPQHF. The CDR3 DNA is TGCAGTGCTTCAGAGACCTATAGCAATCAGCCCCAGCATTTT.

This rearrangement joins TRBV20-1 to TRBJ2-7; no reliable D call. The CDR3 has 16 residues. Germline loops: CDR1 DFQATT, CDR2 SNEGSKA (reference sequence). V gave up 0 bases and J gave up 7 bases, with 22 bases separating them. This chain's CDR3 is CSARDLYGDSSREQYF. DNA for the CDR3: TGCAGTGCTAGAGATCTCTATGGCGACTCCAGTAGAGAGCAGTACTTC.

This clonotype appeared a single time. The J gene is TRBJ2-4, the V gene TRBV27, with 7 positions matching TRBD2. After removal of 3 bases from V and 3 bases from J, the junction contained 8 bases not matched to a gene. The CDR3 spans 16 residues. CDR1 MNHEY and CDR2 SMNVEV come from the germline V gene (reference sequence). The CDR3 reads CASSFSYPGGKNIQYF. Here the CDR3 DNA reads TGTGCCAGCAGTTTCTCCTATCCGGGAGGCAAAAACATTCAGTACTTC.

The gene calls are TRBV5-1 and TRBJ2-1, with D perhaps being TRBD1 or TRBD2 (5 bases each). Germline-derived CDR1 and CDR2 are SGHRS and YFSETQ. This CDR3 region has 14 residues. V lost 7 bases and J 6 bases, leaving 17 bases between the germline ends. DNA for the CDR3: TGCGCCAGCGGCCTTGGGGGTTATAGCAATGAGCAGTTCTTC. This sequence encodes CASGLGGYSNEQFF.

This chain links TRBV7-9 with TRBJ1-5, with a weak D call TRBD1 (5 bases). Trimming took off 0 bases at V and 5 bases at J, with 11 bases between the two ends. The CDR3 runs to 15 residues. The germline V gene encodes CDR1 SEHNR and CDR2 FQNEAQ (reference sequence). The CDR3 loop reads CASSLAGVDYQPQHF. As DNA, the CDR3 is TGTGCCAGCAGCTTAGCAGGGGTTGATTATCAGCCCCAGCATTTT.

On this clonotype itself: A much larger clone differs from this one at a single base, so this may be a read error. The chain employs TRBV7-9 and TRBJ2-5, with a possible D match to TRBD1 (6 bases). Trimming left V 5 bases short and J 11 bases short, with 21 bases between. Germline V CDR1 and CDR2: SEHNR, FQNEAQ (reference sequence). This CDR3 has 14 amino acids. The CDR3 loop reads CASSAAQGGNEQYF. The CDR3 nucleotides read TGTGCCAGCAGCGCCGCACAGGGTGGAAATGAGCAGTACTTC.

With respect to this clonotype: At one of its ends the junction is not consistent with the germline gene, which may arise from a read error. This rearrangement joins TRBV24-1 to TRBJ1-2; the match to TRBD1 covers 9 bases. Germline CDR1 KGHDR, CDR2 SFDVKD. The CDR3 totals 14 residues. The CDR3 here is CAASGGTGTYGYTF. DNA for the CDR3: TGTGCCGCCAGTGGTGGGACAGGGACTTATGGCTACACCTTC.

The chain has TRBV3-1 and TRBJ1-5; TRBD1 matches 7 bases. The CDR3 sequence is 14 residues long. In germline, CDR1 is LGHDT, CDR2 YNNKEL (reference sequence). After removal of 5 bases from V and 5 bases from J, the junction contained 6 bases not matched to a gene. The CDR3 here is CASSARDSHQPQHF. For the CDR3, the DNA is TGTGCCAGCAGCGCCCGGGACAGTCATCAGCCCCAGCATTTT.

V and J are TRBV5-1 and TRBJ2-5; D gene unclear. CDR1 SGHRS and CDR2 YFSETQ come from the germline V gene. The CDR3 sequence is 12 residues long. V was pared by 1 base and J by 4 bases, with 5 bases between. CDR3 region: CASSLPAETQYF. CDR3 bases: TGCGCCAGCAGCTTGCCAGCAGAGACCCAGTACTTC.

This clonotype was observed a single time. This rearrangement joins TRBV24-1 to TRBJ2-1; D uncertain. CDR1 and CDR2 from the germline V gene are KGHDR and SFDVKD. V gave up 3 bases and J gave up 0 bases, with 11 bases separating them. The CDR3 sequence is 16 residues long. The chain's CDR3 is CATSDLYPSSYNEQFF. CDR3 DNA: TGTGCCACCAGTGATCTGTATCCGAGCTCCTACAATGAGCAGTTCTTC.

The genes are TRBV9 and TRBJ2-1, with 9 nucleotides matching TRBD2. CDR1 is SGDLS and CDR2 is YYNGEE in the germline V gene. The CDR3 consists of 15 residues. Germline trimming cut 2 bases from V and 5 bases from J; bases unmatched to any gene: 5. The CDR3 sequence: CASSVLAGVNNEQFF. The CDR3 DNA follows: TGTGCCAGCAGCGTGTTAGCGGGGGTAAACAATGAGCAGTTCTTC.

The chain couples TRBV4-3 to TRBJ2-1, with 10 bases fitting TRBD2. The V segment lost 0 bases and the J segment 10 bases; nucleotides outside the gene matches: 15. Per germline, CDR1 LGHNA and CDR2 YSLEER. The CDR3 runs to 18 residues. CDR3 loop: CASSQDRGELAGPSEQFF. The CDR3 bases are TGCGCCAGCAGCCAAGATCGAGGTGAACTAGCGGGGCCGAGCGAGCAGTTCTTC.

DNA for the CDR3: TGCAGTGCTAGCTTCGTCGGGATCACGAATTCACCCCTCCACTTT. Residues: CSASFVGITNSPLHF. The gene calls are TRBV20-1 and TRBJ1-6, with D uncertain. V lost 3 bases and J lost 7, with 16 bases in between. The germline V gene encodes CDR1 DFQATT and CDR2 SNEGSKA (reference sequence). The CDR3 extends over 15 amino acids.

A few counts support this clonotype. The genes are TRBV11-3 and TRBJ2-5; weak D call: TRBD2 (5 bases). The germline CDR1 and CDR2 sequences are SGHNT and YENEEA. The CDR3 is 12 amino acids. V lost 7 bases to trimming and J lost 5 bases, with 11 bases between them. The DNA for the CDR3 is TGTGCCAGCACCAGAGGCGGGGAGACCCAGTACTTC. This gives the protein CASTRGGETQYF. Using reference TRBV11-3 and TRBJ2-5 for the parts outside the CDR3, the full variable domain is EAGVVQSPRYKIIEKKQPVAFWCNPISGHNTLYWYLQNLGQGPELLIRYENEEAVDDSQLPKDRFSAERLKGVDSTLKIQPAELGDSAVYLCASTRGGETQYFGPGTRLLVL.

This clonotype was counted ten times or more. The rearrangement links TRBV6-5 to TRBJ2-3, with 7 bases lining up with TRBD2. The CDR3 contains 15 residues. Germline V gene lookup returns CDR1 MNHEY and CDR2 SVGAGI. Trimming at V came to 2 bases and at J to 1 base, leaving 3 bases not matched to a gene. The CDR3 sequence is CASSYRGVGTDTQYF. The CDR3 region has the DNA TGTGCCAGCAGTTACCGGGGGGTGGGCACAGATACGCAGTATTTT.

This clonotype was seen a few times. The V and J genes are TRBV7-9 and TRBJ1-4, with 7 bases matching TRBD1. Germline CDR1 is SEHNR and CDR2 is FQNEAQ (reference sequence). The CDR3 is made up of 13 amino acids. V trimming: 6 bases; J trimming: 6 bases; junction bases outside the gene matches: 4. The DNA for the CDR3 is TGTGCCAGCAGAGCCACAGGGGATGAAAAACTGTTTTTT. This gives the protein CASRATGDEKLFF.

This rearrangement joins TRBV28 to TRBJ2-3; 12 nucleotides match TRBD2. The CDR3 runs 15 residues. Germline CDR1 MDHEN, CDR2 SYDVKM. With V trimmed by 6 bases and J by 3 bases, 4 bases remained unmatched. As DNA, the CDR3 is TGTGCCAGCAGCACTAGCGGGGGGATGACAGATACGCAGTATTTT. Translation: CASSTSGGMTDTQYF.

The chain joins TRBV3-1 to TRBJ2-4; no reliable D call. Trimming shortened V by 0 bases and J by 0 bases, and 12 bases separated the two germline ends. The CDR3 consists of 17 residues. Germline-derived CDR1 and CDR2 are LGHDT and YNNKEL (reference sequence). The CDR3 here is CASSQDPERVAKNIQYF. Written as DNA, the CDR3 is TGTGCCAGCAGCCAAGATCCAGAGAGAGTAGCCAAAAACATTCAGTACTTC.

This clonotype showed up many times. The chain employs TRBV5-1 and TRBJ2-5; tentative D call: TRBD1 (6 bases). The CDR3 runs to 17 residues. Germline V CDR1 and CDR2: SGHRS, YFSETQ. Deletions cut 3 bases from V and 4 bases from J, with 22 bases between. Written as DNA, the CDR3 is TGCGCCAGCAGCTATAAGACAGGCCATGTTTCGGGAGAGACCCAGTACTTC. Translation: CASSYKTGHVSGETQYF.

The CDR3 reads CSASKETQYF. In DNA form, the CDR3 reads TGCAGTGCTTCAAAAGAGACCCAGTACTTC. The chain has TRBV20-1 and TRBJ2-5; unclear D gene. The V end lost 5 bases, the J end lost 3 bases, and 4 bases lay between the germline ends. Germline CDR1 and CDR2: DFQATT and SNEGSKA (reference sequence). The CDR3 contains 10 residues.

This clonotype showed up just once. The V and J genes are TRBV4-1 and TRBJ2-4; 9 bases fit TRBD1. V dropped 0 bases and J dropped 13; count of bases not matched to a gene: 10. Germline-derived CDR1 and CDR2 are MGHRA and YSYEKL. The CDR3 is 15 amino acids. As DNA, the CDR3 is TGCGCCAGCAGCCAAGAGGACAGGGGATTCATTGAGCAGTACTTC. Its translation: CASSQEDRGFIEQYF.

A note on this clonotype: A junction end diverges from the germline sequence, so it may reflect a read error. The chain's CDR3 is CASSSDGSLTGNYSYTF. CDR3 DNA: TGTGCCAGCAGCTCGGACGGGTCCCTCACTGGGAACTATAGCTACACCTTC. J is TRBJ1-2 and V is TRBV7-2, with no clear D. The CDR3 spans 17 residues. Germline V CDR1 and CDR2: SGHTA, FQGNSA.